A single sample is the source of the 11 T cell receptor beta chains below, sequenced in a study of OX40 agonist ivuxolimab in advanced cancers. Using immunoSEQ multiplex PCR, the repertoire was profiled, and TCRdb retains in-frame clones only, with some absent. The data contain tens of thousands of clones, 65% to 85% of them seen just once; the ten biggest clones take up 2% to 2.5%. The sequenced sample was CD4+ or CD8+ T cells sorted from blood, obtained in a trial of the OX40 agonist ivuxolimab. The source is an adult with an advanced solid tumor such as melanoma, head and neck, liver or kidney cancer.

The rearrangement links TRBV6-1 to TRBJ1-3; D may be TRBD1 (6 bases). V dropped 2 bases and J dropped 1 base, with 12 bases sitting between them. Germline loops: CDR1 MNHNS, CDR2 SASEGT. The CDR3 is 16 residues long. The CDR3 loop reads CASSEKGGVSGNTIYF. As DNA, the CDR3 is TGTGCCAGCAGTGAAAAGGGGGGGGTATCTGGAAACACCATATATTTT.

Note on this clone: The same CDR3 is also encoded by other DNA sequences in this sample. This rearrangement joins TRBV18 to TRBJ2-7; 7 nucleotides agree with TRBD1. Per germline, CDR1 KGHSH and CDR2 LQKENI. The V and J ends lost 6 bases and 0 bases, in that order; junction bases with no gene match: 5. The CDR3 has 14 amino acids. The CDR3 loop reads CASSPGQSSYEQYF. Written as DNA, the CDR3 is TGTGCCAGCTCCCCGGGACAGAGCTCCTACGAGCAGTACTTC.

This chain uses TRBV19 with TRBJ2-4; TRBD2 aligns across 8 bases. Germline CDR1 reads LNHDA; CDR2 reads SQIVND (reference sequence). CDR3 length: 15 amino acids. J lost 0 bases, V lost 9 bases, and 7 bases had no gene match. CDR3 DNA sequence: TGTGCCAGCAACCCGGGACTAGTAGCCAAAAACATTCAGTACTTC. Translated, it gives CASNPGLVAKNIQYF.

This sequence joins TRBV5-6 and TRBJ2-1; tentatively, D is TRBD2 (5 bases). The CDR3 consists of 15 residues. V dropped 5 bases and J dropped 0 bases, with 12 bases sitting between them. Germline loops: CDR1 SGHDT, CDR2 YYEEEE. CDR3 sequence: CASSRVGVSYNEQFF. CDR3 in DNA: TGTGCCAGCAGTCGGGTCGGGGTCTCCTACAATGAGCAGTTCTTC.

The V call is TRBV2, the J call TRBJ1-6, with D possibly TRBD1 on 6 matching bases. Trimming shortened V by 4 bases and J by 5 bases, and 12 bases separated the two germline ends. The CDR3 contains 15 residues. Per the germline V gene, CDR1 is SNHLY and CDR2 is FYNNEI. As DNA, the CDR3 is TGTGCCAGCAGTGCCACGGGACAAAATAATTCACCCCTCCACTTT. Translation gives CASSATGQNNSPLHF.

The J gene is TRBJ2-2, the V gene TRBV11-3; D remains unclear. This CDR3 has 14 amino acids. Germline V gene sequence: CDR1 SGHNT, CDR2 YENEEA. Trimming cost V 2 bases and J 2 bases, with 6 bases left between them. The CDR3 nucleotides read TGTGCCAGCAGCTTAAAACAAAACACCGGGGAGCTGTTTTTT. It is translated as CASSLKQNTGELFF.

This chain uses TRBV11-2 with TRBJ1-1; D remains ambiguous. V dropped 5 bases and J dropped 0 bases, with 7 bases sitting between them. Germline V gene data show CDR1 as SGHAT and CDR2 as FQNNGV. The CDR3 length is 13 residues. The CDR3 is CASSQNLNTEAFF. CDR3 DNA: TGTGCCAGCAGCCAGAACCTGAACACTGAAGCTTTCTTT. The variable domain in full, with the rest retrieved from reference TRBV11-2 and TRBJ1-1, is EAGVAQSPRYKIIEKRQSVAFWCNPISGHATLYWYQQILGQGPKLLIQFQNNGVVDDSQLPKDRFSAERLKGVDSTLKIQPAKLEDSAVYLCASSQNLNTEAFFGQGTRLTVV.

The chain links TRBV7-9 to TRBJ2-3; possible D gene TRBD1, 5 bases. CDR1 is SEHNR, CDR2 FQNEAQ, per germline (reference sequence). The CDR3 loop spans 15 amino acids. The V gene lost 7 bases and the J gene lost 5 bases, with 19 bases spanning the gap. The CDR3 reads CASNGWGLTGDTQYF. The CDR3 DNA follows: TGTGCCAGCAACGGATGGGGCCTCACGGGAGATACGCAGTATTTT.

This clone was counted a few times. This chain joins TRBV21-1 and TRBJ1-5. TRBV21-1 is an annotated pseudogene. The CDR3 runs to 13 residues. DNA for the CDR3: TGTGCCAGCAGTAGCAGACCGAATCAGCCCCAGCATTTT. The encoded protein is CASSSRPNQPQHF.

As for this clone: Within the sample, other DNA sequences also encode this same CDR3. The V call is TRBV5-1, the J call TRBJ2-3; weak D call: TRBD1 (5 bases). The germline V gene has CDR1 SGHRS and CDR2 YFSETQ. Between the trimmed V and J ends, which lost 0 bases and 3 bases, there was a span of 8 bases. The CDR3 is 14 residues long. CDR3 DNA: TGCGCCAGCAGCTTGGGGGGCCCAACAGATACGCAGTATTTT. Encoded protein: CASSLGGPTDTQYF.

The chain has TRBV7-6 and TRBJ1-6; D is perhaps TRBD1 (6 bases). V was cut by 6 bases and J by 8 bases, with 14 bases left in between. The CDR3 covers 14 residues. CDR1 SGHVS and CDR2 FNYEAQ come from the germline V gene. The CDR3 coding sequence is TGTGCCAGCAGACTACAGGGAGATTATTCACCCCTCCACTTT. Its translation is CASRLQGDYSPLHF.